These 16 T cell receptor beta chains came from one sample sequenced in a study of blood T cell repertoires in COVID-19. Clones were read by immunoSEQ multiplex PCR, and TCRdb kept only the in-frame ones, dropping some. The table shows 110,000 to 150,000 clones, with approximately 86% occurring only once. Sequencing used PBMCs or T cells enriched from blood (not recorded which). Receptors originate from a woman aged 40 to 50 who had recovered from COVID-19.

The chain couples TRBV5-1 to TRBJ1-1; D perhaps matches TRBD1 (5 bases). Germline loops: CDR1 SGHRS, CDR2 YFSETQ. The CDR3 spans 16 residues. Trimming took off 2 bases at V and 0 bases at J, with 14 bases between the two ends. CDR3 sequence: CASSLGTHSMNTEAFF. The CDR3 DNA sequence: TGCGCCAGCAGCTTAGGGACTCACAGCATGAACACTGAAGCTTTCTTT.

DNA for the CDR3: TGCGCCAGCAGCTTGGATGTGGGAGTCGGGGAGACCCAGTACTTC. Its protein product is CASSLDVGVGETQYF. V gene TRBV5-1 combines with J gene TRBJ2-5; D is perhaps TRBD2 (5 bases). V lost 0 bases to trimming and J lost 5 bases, with 14 bases between them. Germline assignment: CDR1 SGHRS and CDR2 YFSETQ. The CDR3 consists of 15 residues.

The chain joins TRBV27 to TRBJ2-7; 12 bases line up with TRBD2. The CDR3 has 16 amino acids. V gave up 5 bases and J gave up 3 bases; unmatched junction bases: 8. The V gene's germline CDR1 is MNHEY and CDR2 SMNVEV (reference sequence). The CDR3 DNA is TGTGCCAGCAGTCCCGGGACTAGCGGGCTTTTCTACGAGCAGTACTTC. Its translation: CASSPGTSGLFYEQYF.

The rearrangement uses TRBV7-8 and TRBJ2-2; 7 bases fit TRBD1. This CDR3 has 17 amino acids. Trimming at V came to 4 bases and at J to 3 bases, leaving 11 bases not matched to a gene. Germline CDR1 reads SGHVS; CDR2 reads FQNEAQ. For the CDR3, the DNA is TGTGCCAGCAGCTCTGCTCCCGGGCAGGGGGACACCGGGGAGCTGTTTTTT. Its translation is CASSSAPGQGDTGELFF.

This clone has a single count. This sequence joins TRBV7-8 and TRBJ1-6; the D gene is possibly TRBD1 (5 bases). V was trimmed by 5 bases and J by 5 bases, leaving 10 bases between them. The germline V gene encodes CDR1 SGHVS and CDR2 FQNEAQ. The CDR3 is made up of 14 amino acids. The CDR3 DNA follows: TGTGCCAGCAGCGCGGGACGGGATAATTCACCCCTCCACTTT. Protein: CASSAGRDNSPLHF. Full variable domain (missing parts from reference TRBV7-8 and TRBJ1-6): GAGVSQSPRYKVAKRGQDVALRCDPISGHVSLFWYQQALGQGPEFLTYFQNEAQLDKSGLPSDRFFAERPEGSVSTLKIQRTQQEDSAVYLCASSAGRDNSPLHFGNGTRLTVT.

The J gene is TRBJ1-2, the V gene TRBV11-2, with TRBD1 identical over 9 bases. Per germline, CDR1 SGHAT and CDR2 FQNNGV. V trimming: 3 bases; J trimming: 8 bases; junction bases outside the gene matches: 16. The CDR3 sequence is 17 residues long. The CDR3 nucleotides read TGTGCCAGCAGCTTCATTCCTACCCCGGGACAGGGAAGGGGCTACACCTTC. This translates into CASSFIPTPGQGRGYTF.

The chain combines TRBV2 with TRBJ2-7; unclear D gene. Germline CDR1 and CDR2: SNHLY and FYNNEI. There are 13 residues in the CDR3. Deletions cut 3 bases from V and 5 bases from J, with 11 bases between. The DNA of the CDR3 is TGTGCCAGCAGTGAGGAGATCAGTCACGAGCAGTACTTC. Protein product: CASSEEISHEQYF.

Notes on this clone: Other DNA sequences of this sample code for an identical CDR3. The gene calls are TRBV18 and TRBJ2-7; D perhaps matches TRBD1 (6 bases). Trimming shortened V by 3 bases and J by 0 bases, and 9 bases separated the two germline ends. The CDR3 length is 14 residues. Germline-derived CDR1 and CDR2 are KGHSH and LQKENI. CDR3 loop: CASSPQGSSYEQYF. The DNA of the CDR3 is TGTGCCAGCTCACCTCAGGGGAGCTCCTACGAGCAGTACTTC.

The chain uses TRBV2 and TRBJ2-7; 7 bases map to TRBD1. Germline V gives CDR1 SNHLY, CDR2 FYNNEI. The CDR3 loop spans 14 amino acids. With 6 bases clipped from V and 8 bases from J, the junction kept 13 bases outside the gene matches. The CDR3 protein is CASSGFRTGDKQYF. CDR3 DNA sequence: TGTGCCAGCAGCGGATTCCGTACAGGGGATAAGCAGTACTTC.

The CDR3 nucleotides read TGTGCCAGCCCCGATCCGGGGGGAAGTCATAACGAGCAGTACTTC. This encodes CASPDPGGSHNEQYF. The rearrangement links TRBV27 to TRBJ2-7; 7 bases line up with TRBD2. This CDR3 spans 15 amino acids. After removal of 8 bases from V and 5 bases from J, the junction contained 15 bases not matched to a gene. Germline lookup yields CDR1 MNHEY and CDR2 SMNVEV (reference sequence).

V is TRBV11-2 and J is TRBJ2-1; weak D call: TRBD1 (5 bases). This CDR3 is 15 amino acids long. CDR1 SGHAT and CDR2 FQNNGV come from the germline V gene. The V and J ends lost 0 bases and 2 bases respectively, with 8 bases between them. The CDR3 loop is CASSLEAGTYNEQFF. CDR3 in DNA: TGTGCCAGCAGCTTAGAGGCAGGGACCTACAATGAGCAGTTCTTC. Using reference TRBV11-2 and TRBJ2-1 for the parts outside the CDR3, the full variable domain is EAGVAQSPRYKIIEKRQSVAFWCNPISGHATLYWYQQILGQGPKLLIQFQNNGVVDDSQLPKDRFSAERLKGVDSTLKIQPAKLEDSAVYLCASSLEAGTYNEQFFGPGTRLTVL.

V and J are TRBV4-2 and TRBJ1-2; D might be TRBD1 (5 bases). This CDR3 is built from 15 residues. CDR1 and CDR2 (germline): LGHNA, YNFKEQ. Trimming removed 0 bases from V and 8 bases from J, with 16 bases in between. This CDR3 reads CASSQDTQGIEGYTF. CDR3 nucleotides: TGTGCCAGCAGCCAAGATACCCAGGGTATCGAAGGCTACACCTTC.

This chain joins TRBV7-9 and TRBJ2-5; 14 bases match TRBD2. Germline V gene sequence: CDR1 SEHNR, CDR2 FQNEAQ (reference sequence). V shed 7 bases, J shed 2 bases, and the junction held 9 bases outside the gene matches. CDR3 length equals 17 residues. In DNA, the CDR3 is TGTGCCAGCATGGGACTAGCGGGAGAGCAGAGACAAGAGACCCAGTACTTC. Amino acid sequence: CASMGLAGEQRQETQYF.

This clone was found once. CDR3 nucleotide sequence: TGTGCCAGCAGCTTGGACCGGGACAACTCCTACGAGCAGTACTTC. This sequence encodes CASSLDRDNSYEQYF. The chain has TRBV7-8 and TRBJ2-7, with TRBD1 as a possible D gene (6 bases). Germline V CDR1 and CDR2: SGHVS, FQNEAQ. Trimming removed 3 bases from V and 0 bases from J, with 12 bases in between. The length of the CDR3 is 15 residues.

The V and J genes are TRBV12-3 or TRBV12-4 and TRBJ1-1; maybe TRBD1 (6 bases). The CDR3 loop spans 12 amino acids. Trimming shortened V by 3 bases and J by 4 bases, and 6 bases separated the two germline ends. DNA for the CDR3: TGTGCCAGCAGTTTGGGGGCCACTGAAGCTTTCTTT. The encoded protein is CASSLGATEAFF.

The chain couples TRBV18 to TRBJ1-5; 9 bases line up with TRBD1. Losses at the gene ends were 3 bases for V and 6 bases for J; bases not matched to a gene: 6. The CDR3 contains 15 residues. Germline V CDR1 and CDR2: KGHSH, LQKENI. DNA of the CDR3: TGTGCCAGCTCACCCGGACAGGGGCGGGGTCAGCCCCAGCATTTT. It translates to CASSPGQGRGQPQHF.